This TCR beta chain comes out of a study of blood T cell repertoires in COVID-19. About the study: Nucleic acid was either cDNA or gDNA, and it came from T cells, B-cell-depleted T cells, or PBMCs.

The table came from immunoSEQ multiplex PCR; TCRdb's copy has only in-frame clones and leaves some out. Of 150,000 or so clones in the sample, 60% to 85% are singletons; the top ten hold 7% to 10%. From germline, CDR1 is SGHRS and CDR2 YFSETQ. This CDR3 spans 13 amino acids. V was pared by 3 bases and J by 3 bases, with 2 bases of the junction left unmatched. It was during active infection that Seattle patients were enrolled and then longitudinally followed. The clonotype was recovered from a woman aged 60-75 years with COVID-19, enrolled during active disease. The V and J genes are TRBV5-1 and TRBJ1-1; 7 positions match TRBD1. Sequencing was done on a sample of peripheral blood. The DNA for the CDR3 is TGCGCCAGCAGCTCCGGGACAGACACTGAAGCTTTCTTT. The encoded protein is CASSSGTDTEAFF.